What follows describes a single T cell receptor (beta chain). This clonotype was found many times. Its specific antigen is unknown. Per-base quality was not reported, and no clone a single base away is much larger than it. The CDR3 spans 14 residues, from the cysteine through the phenylalanine. Only CDR3 DNA remains: 42 bases, in frame from the first base. CDR1 and CDR2, looked up from the germline V gene, are SQVTM and ANQGSEA. V drops 2 bases and J drops 3 bases, leaving 14 bases in between. The record originates from a study of Graves' ophthalmopathy and Graves' hyperthyroidism (dated by TCRdb to the late 2010s). With respect to the entire study: Peripheral blood was collected before any treatment was given, at the time of initial diagnosis. The study used signatures of the TCR beta repertoire to tell Graves' ophthalmopathy apart from Graves' hyperthyroidism and to predict which patients would progress to ophthalmopathy. In total, some 130 blood samples were TCR-sequenced: under 45 ophthalmopathy, 80 or so hyperthyroidism and about 17 hyperthyroidism-to-ophthalmopathy patients. A discovery set of about 99 patients (about 45 ophthalmopathy, under 65 stable hyperthyroidism) was enrolled to explore V-J signatures distinguishing ophthalmopathy from hyperthyroidism. For independent validation, a separate cohort was made up of about 18 hyperthyroidism patients plus 17 patients who later progressed from hyperthyroidism to ophthalmopathy. In more than five hyperthyroidism patients, T-cell repertoires of thyroid tissue and blood were compared. Following sample collection, hyperthyroidism patients were given methimazole at a starting dose of 30 mg daily, and ophthalmopathy patients were given high-dose intravenous methylprednisolone.

Results the study describes overall, beyond this receptor: Ophthalmopathy was separated from stable hyperthyroidism by the 13-signature model with roughly 87% sensitivity and roughly 82% specificity in cross-validation and with 80%/75% in the test set. In validation, the model predicted ophthalmopathy progression with nearly 71% sensitivity and around 72% specificity; about a dozen predicted patients were CT-confirmed with GO in a median of about 7.1 months. Most expanded thyroid clonotypes with frequency above 0.001 were also detected in blood, suggesting blood repertoires may reflect the thyroid immune response. No statistical method was used to predetermine the sample size, and group allocation was not hidden from the investigators.

Ophthalmopathy patients had moderately to severely active disease, Clinical Activity Score of at least 3, NOSPECS grade of at least 4, and disease duration under 3 months. Patients were excluded if they had other autoimmune diseases, uncontrolled infections, pregnancy or lactation. Diagnosis was based on clinical symptoms, serum thyroxine, TRAb, thyroid ultrasound and orbital computed tomography. PBMCs were isolated from about 9.1 ml of fresh peripheral blood by Ficoll-Paque density gradient centrifugation. Trizol reagent was used to extract the total RNA, and its quality was then checked on an Agilent 2100 Bioanalyzer. For repertoire sequencing, the TCR beta CDR3 regions were amplified from RNA transcripts. A first-round RT-PCR used HTBI primers with the Qiagen OneStep RT-PCR kit, followed by a second-round multiplex PCR, size selection and purification. Sequencing of the libraries was carried out on an Illumina HiSeq2000 in paired-end mode with 100 bp reads. In the authors' own workflow: SOAPnuke was used to process the reads, throwing out any read that had adapters, had uncalled bases, had a mean Phred below 15, or lacked an exact constant-primer or identifier match. COPE v1.2.5 was used to merge high-quality paired reads. Unique nucleotide sequences were defined as clonotypes and aligned to IMGT TRB V, D and J references using MiTCR v1.1. Only V-J combinations with frequency above 0.0001 were analysed, covering 99% to 99.2% of repertoires. A TCR clonal expansion and chaos score per V-J combination was defined as the ratio of F50 clonal expansion to chaos observed in the TCRdist matrix. Welch's t-statistics and random forest were used to narrow the features down to approximately 13 V-J combinations, which were then fed into a naive Bayes classifier. Thyroid-blood repertoire similarity was quantified with the Morisita-Horn index. TCRdb reran the public reads through fastp at Q25 and MiXCR, keeping productive beta chains. Each CDR3 protein gets just one entry, which takes the most common genes and DNA from the rows behind it. The V and J calls here are based on TCRdb, not the publication. The sample table lists about 740,000 distinct CDR3 sequences, 35% to 50% of them with a count of one. The ten largest clones take up roughly 45% of the sample.

The chain employs TRBV29-1 and TRBJ2-7, with no confidently assigned D gene. Sequenced: peripheral blood. This sequence originates from an adult man with Graves' ophthalmopathy. The CDR3 loop reads CSVELDGPSYEQYF. The bases are TGCAGCGTTGAATTGGACGGGCCTAGCTACGAGCAGTACTTC.